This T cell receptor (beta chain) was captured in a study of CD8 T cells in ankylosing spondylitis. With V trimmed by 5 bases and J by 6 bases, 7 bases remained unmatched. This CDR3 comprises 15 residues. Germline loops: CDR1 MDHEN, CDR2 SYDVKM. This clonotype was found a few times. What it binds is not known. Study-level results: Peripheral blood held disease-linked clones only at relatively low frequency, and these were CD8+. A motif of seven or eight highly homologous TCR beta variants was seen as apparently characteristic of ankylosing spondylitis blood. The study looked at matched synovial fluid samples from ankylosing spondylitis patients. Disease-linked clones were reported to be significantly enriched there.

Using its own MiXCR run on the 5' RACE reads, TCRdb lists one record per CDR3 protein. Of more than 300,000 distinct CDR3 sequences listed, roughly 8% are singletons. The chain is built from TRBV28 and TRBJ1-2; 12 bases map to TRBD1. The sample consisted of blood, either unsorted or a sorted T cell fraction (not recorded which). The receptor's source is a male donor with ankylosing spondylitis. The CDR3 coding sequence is TGTGCCAGCAGTAGCTCCGGGACAGGGGGCCATGGCTACACCTTC. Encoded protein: CASSSSGTGGHGYTF.